This TCR beta chain was captured by sequencing in a study of CD8 T cells in Susac syndrome. The CDR3 has 14 residues. The germline V gene encodes CDR1 SGHVS and CDR2 FNYEAQ. The V end was cut by 3 bases, the J end by 1 base, with 8 bases between. Reverse transcription used roughly 0.5 to 1 ug RNA and random hexamers. TCRdb called the immunoSEQ multiplex PCR reads again in MiXCR, with one record for every CDR3 protein. The table has about 90,000 distinct CDR3 sequences, approximately 96% seen once. This sequence originates from a human donor with Susac syndrome. J is TRBJ2-3 and V is TRBV7-6; possible D gene TRBD2, 5 bases. The sequencing input was CD8+ T cells from PBMCs. CDR3 DNA: TGTGCCAGCAGCTTGAGGGATGGCACAGATACGCAGTATTTT. This sequence encodes CASSLRDGTDTQYF.